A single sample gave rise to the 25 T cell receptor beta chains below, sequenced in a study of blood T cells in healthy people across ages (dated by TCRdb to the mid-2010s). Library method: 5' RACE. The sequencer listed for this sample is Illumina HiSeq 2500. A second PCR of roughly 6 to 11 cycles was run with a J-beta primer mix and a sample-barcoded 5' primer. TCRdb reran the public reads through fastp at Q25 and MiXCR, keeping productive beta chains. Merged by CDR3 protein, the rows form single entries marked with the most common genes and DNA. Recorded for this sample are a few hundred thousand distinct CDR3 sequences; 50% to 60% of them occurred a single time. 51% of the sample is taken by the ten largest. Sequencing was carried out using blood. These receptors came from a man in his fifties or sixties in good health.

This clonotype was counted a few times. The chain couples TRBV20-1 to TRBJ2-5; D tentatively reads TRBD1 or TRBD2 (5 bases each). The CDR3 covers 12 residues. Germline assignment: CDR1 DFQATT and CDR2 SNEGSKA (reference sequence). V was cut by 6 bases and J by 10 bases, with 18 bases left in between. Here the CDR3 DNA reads TGCAGTGCCCGGGACCGGCAAGACGACCAGTACTTC. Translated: CSARDRQDDQYF.

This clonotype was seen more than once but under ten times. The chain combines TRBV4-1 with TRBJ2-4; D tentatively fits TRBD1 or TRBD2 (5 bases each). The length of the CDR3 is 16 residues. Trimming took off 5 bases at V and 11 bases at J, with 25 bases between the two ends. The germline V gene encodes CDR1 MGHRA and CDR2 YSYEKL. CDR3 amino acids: CASSSIDGTERLVQYF. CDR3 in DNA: TGCGCCAGCAGCTCGATAGACGGGACCGAGCGTTTGGTTCAGTACTTC.

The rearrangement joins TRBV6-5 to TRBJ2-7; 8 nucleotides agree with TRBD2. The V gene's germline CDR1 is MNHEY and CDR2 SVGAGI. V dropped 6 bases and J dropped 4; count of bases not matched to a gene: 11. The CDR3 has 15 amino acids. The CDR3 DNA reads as TGTGCCAGCAGCCCCACCACCGGGGGGGCGTACGAGCAGTACTTC. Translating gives CASSPTTGGAYEQYF.

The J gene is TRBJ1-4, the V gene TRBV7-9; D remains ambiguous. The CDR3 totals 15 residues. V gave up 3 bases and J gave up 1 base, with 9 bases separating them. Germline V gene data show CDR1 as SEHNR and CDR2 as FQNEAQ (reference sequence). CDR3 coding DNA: TGTGCCAGCAGCTTCGGGAGGAAAACTAATGAAAAACTGTTTTTT. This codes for CASSFGRKTNEKLFF.

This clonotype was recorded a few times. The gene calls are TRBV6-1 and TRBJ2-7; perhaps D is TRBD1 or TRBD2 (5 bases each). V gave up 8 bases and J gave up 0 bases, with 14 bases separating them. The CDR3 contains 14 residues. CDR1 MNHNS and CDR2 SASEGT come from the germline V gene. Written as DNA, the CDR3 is TGTGCCAGCTCCCGGGTGGGGGACTCCTACGAGCAGTACTTC. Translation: CASSRVGDSYEQYF.

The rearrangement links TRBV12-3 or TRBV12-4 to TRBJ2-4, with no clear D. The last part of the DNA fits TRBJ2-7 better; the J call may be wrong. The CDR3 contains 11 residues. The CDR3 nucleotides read TGTGCCAGCAGATTAAAGTACGAGCAGTACTTC. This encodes CASRLKYEQYF.

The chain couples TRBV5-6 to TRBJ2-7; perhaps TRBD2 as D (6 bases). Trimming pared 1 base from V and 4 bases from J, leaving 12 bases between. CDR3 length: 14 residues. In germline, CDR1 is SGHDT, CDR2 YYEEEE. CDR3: CASSLRGAGYEQYF. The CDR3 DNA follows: TGTGCCAGCAGCTTGCGAGGGGCGGGGTACGAGCAGTACTTC.

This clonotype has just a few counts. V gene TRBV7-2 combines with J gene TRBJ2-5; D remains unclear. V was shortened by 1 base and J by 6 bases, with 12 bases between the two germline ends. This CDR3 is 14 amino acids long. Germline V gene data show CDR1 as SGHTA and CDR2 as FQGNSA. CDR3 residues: CASSLGPARKTQYF. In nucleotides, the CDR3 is TGTGCCAGCAGCTTAGGGCCGGCCCGGAAGACCCAGTACTTC. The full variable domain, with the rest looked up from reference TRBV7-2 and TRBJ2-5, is GAGVSQSPSNKVTEKGKDVELRCDPISGHTALYWYRQSLGQGLEFLIYFQGNSAPDKSGLPSDRFSAERTGGSVSTLTIQRTQQEDSAVYLCASSLGPARKTQYFGPGTRLLVL.

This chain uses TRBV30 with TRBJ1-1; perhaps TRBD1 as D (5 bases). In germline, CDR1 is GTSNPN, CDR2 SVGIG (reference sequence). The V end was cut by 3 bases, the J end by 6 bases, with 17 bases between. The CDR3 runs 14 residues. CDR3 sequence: CAWSGGDLLPEAFF. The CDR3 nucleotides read TGTGCCTGGAGCGGGGGGGACTTACTCCCTGAAGCTTTCTTT.

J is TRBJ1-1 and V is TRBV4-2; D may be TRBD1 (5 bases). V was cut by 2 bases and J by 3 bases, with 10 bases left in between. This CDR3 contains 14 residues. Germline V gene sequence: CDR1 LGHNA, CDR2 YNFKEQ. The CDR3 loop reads CASSQSGVYTEAFF. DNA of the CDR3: TGTGCCAGCAGCCAATCGGGGGTGTACACTGAAGCTTTCTTT.

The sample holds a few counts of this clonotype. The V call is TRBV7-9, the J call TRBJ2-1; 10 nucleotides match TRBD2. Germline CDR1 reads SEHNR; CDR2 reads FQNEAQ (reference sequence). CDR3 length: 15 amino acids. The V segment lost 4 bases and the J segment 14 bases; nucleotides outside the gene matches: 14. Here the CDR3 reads CASSSGLAEGITKFF. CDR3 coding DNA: TGTGCCAGCAGCTCCGGACTAGCGGAAGGGATAACGAAGTTCTTC.

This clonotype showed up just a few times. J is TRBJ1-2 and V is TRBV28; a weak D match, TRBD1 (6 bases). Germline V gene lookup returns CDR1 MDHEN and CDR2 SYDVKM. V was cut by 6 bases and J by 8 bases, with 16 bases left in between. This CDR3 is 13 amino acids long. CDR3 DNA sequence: TGTGCCAGCAGATCCCCGGGGGCATGGGGCTACACCTTC. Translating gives CASRSPGAWGYTF.

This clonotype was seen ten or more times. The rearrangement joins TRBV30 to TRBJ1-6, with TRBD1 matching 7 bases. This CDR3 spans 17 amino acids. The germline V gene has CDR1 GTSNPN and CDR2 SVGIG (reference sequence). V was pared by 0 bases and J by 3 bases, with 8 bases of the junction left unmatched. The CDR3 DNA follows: TGTGCCTGGAGTGTAAACAGGGGCACTGACTATAATTCACCCCTCCACTTT. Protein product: CAWSVNRGTDYNSPLHF.

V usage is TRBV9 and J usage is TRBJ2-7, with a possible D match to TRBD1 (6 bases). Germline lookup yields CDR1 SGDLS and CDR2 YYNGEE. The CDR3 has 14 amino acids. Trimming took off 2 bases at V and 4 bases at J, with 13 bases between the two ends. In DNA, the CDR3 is TGTGCCAGCAGCGTCGGGCAGGGGACATACGAGCAGTACTTC. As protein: CASSVGQGTYEQYF.

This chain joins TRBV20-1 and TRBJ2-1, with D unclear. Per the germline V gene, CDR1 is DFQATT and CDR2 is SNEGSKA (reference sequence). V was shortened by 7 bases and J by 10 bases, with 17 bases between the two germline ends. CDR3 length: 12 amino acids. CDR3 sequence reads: CSGTGRRTEQFF. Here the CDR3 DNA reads TGCAGTGGGACGGGCAGACGTACAGAGCAGTTCTTC.

The DNA of the CDR3 is TGTGCCAGCAGCCCCTCCGGTGGGCTACACCTGGGGGACAATGAGCAGTTCTTC. Residues: CASSPSGGLHLGDNEQFF. The chain links TRBV7-2 to TRBJ2-1; TRBD1 or TRBD2 may be the D gene (5 bases each). The CDR3 covers 18 residues. In germline, CDR1 is SGHTA, CDR2 FQGNSA. V was trimmed by 5 bases and J by 5 bases, leaving 25 bases between them.

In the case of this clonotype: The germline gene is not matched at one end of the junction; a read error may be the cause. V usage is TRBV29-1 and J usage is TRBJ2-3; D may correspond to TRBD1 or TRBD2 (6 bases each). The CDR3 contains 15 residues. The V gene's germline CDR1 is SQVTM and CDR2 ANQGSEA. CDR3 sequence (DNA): TGCAGCGCGAAGGAAGGCAGGGGACTTATGGATATGCAGTATTTT. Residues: CSAKEGRGLMDMQYF.

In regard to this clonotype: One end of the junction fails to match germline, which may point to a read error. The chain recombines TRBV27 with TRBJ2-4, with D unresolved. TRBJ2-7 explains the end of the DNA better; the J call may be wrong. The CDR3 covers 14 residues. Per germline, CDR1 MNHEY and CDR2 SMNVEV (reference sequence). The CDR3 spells CVSSLTPTEYEQYF. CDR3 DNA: TGTGTCAGCAGTCTCACGCCGACGGAGTACGAGCAGTACTTC.

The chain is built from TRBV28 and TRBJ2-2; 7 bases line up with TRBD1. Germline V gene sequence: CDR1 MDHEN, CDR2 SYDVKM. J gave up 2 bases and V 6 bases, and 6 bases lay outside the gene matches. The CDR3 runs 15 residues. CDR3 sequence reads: CASRAGTANTGELFF. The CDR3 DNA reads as TGTGCCAGCAGGGCCGGGACAGCCAACACCGGGGAGCTGTTTTTT.

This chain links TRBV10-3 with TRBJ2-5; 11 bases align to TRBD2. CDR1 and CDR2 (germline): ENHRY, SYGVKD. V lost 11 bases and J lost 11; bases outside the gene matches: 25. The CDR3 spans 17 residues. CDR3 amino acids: CAPTLAGEGDSHNEQYF. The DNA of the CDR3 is TGTGCCCCGACACTAGCGGGAGAAGGGGACTCCCACAATGAGCAGTACTTC.

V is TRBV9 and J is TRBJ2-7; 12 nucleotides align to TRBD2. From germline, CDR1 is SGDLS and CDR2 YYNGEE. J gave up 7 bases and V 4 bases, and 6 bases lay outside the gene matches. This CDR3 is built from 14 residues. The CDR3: CASSMTSGSNEQYF. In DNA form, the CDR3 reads TGTGCCAGCAGCATGACTAGCGGGAGCAATGAGCAGTACTTC.

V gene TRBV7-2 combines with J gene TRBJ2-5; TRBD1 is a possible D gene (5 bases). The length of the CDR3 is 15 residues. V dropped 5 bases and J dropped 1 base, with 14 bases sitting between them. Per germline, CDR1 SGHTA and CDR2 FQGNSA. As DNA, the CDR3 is TGTGCCAGCAGCCGAGCCGTGGGGCCCCAAGAGACCCAGTACTTC. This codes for CASSRAVGPQETQYF. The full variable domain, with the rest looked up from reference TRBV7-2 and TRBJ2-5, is GAGVSQSPSNKVTEKGKDVELRCDPISGHTALYWYRQSLGQGLEFLIYFQGNSAPDKSGLPSDRFSAERTGGSVSTLTIQRTQQEDSAVYLCASSRAVGPQETQYFGPGTRLLVL.

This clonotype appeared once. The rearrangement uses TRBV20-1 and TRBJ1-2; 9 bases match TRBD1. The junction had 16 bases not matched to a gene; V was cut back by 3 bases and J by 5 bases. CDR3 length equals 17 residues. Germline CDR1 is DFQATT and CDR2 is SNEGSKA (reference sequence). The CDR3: CSASTQLQGAGAYGYTF. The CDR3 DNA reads TGCAGTGCTAGCACCCAGCTACAGGGGGCGGGCGCATATGGCTACACCTTC.

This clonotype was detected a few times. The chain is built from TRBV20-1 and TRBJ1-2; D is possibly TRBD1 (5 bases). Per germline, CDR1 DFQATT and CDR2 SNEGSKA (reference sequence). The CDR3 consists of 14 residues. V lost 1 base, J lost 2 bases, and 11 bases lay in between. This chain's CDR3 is CSARVSGRNYGYTF. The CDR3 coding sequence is TGCAGTGCTAGAGTCTCGGGACGGAACTATGGCTACACCTTC.

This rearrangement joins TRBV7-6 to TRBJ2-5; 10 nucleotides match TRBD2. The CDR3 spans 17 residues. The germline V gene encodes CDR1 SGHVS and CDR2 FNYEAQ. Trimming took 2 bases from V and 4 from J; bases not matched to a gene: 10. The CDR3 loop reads CASSLWSSGGVVETQYF. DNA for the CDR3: TGTGCCAGCAGCTTATGGTCCAGCGGGGGGGTGGTAGAGACCCAGTACTTC.